This entry describes one T cell receptor beta chain. Original methodology: Reference gene primer amplification in the assay estimated nucleated cell counts. Data came from immunoSEQ multiplex PCR; TCRdb stores just in-frame clones and leaves some out. The V and J calls and clone size are taken from that table; D and trimming were inferred from the DNA. The sample records 90,000 to 150,000 clones, approximately 80% being singletons. The sample belongs to a study of blood T cell repertoires in COVID-19. Study background: Donors in the United States, Italy and Spain gave samples during acute or convalescent COVID-19. Sample material is recorded as cDNA or gDNA derived from T cells, B-cell-depleted T cells, or PBMCs.

Material: peripheral blood. This clonotype originated in an elderly woman with acute or convalescent COVID-19.

The CDR3 sequence is CASSIGQTLYGYTF. CDR3 in DNA: TGTGCCAGCAGCATAGGACAGACCCTCTATGGCTACACCTTC. The genes are TRBV7-8 and TRBJ1-2; D perhaps matches TRBD1 (6 bases). CDR3 length equals 14 residues. Trimming removed 5 bases at V and 4 bases at J, with 14 bases between. Germline V gives CDR1 SGHVS, CDR2 FQNEAQ.